The rows below give T cell receptor beta chains drawn from one sample of a study of identical twins. A single record per CDR3 protein comes from TCRdb applying MiXCR to the 5' RACE reads. The sample shows under 1 million distinct CDR3 sequences, 9% to 15% of them seen only once. These data also formed part of another study, on yellow fever vaccine responses in identical twins.

Specimen: PBMCs. Source of these receptors: a woman aged 18-29 years in good health. Both conserved end residues are part of each CDR3. D genes are given only for firm matches. Only some rows state a clone size, as once, few, many or a class for expanded clones.

>TRBJ2-2|TRBV24-1|TRBD1|-
TGTGCCACCAGTGACCCGGACGGGACAGCGAACACCGGGGAGCTGTTTTTT
CATSDPDGTANTGELFF
>TRBJ2-1|TRBV20-1|TRBD2|-
TGCAGTGTCCTGGGGGGGGTACATGGGGGTGAGCAGTTCTTC
CSVLGGVHGGEQFF
>TRBJ2-3|TRBV27|-|few
TGTGCCAGCAGTTTATGGCGGGACTCAGATACGCAGTATTTT
CASSLWRDSDTQYF
>TRBJ1-1|TRBV18|-|few
TGTGCCAGCTCAACACTAAGTACTGAAGCTTTCTTT
CASSTLSTEAFF
>TRBJ2-1|TRBV4-1|TRBD2|few
TGCGCCAGCAGCCCCAATGGGGCCCTAGCGGGAGAGTTAGATGAGCAGTTCTTC
CASSPNGALAGELDEQFF
>TRBJ2-6|TRBV28|-|-
TGTGCCAGCAGTCACCAATACAGGGTGTCGGGGGCCAACGTCCTGACTTTC
CASSHQYRVSGANVLTF
>TRBJ2-2|TRBV6-2/TRBV6-3|TRBD1|-
TGTGCCAGCAGCGAACCCGGGACAGGAAGGGACGGGGAGCTGTTTTTT
CASSEPGTGRDGELFF
>TRBJ1-1|TRBV6-5|-|-
TGTGCCAGCAGTTACGGCAAAATGAACACTGAAGCTTTCTTT
CASSYGKMNTEAFF
>TRBJ2-5|TRBV7-9|-|-
TGTGCCAGCAGCTTACGGCAGTCCAGCGGGTACCAAGAGACCCAGTACTTC
CASSLRQSSGYQETQYF
>TRBJ2-3|TRBV7-2|-|-
TGTGCCAGCAGCTTAGTAGGGGTGTTCTCAGATACGCAGTATTTT
CASSLVGVFSDTQYF
>TRBJ2-1|TRBV12-3/TRBV12-4|TRBD2|few
TGTGCCAGCACCAGACAGCCCGGGACTAGCGTGACAAATGAGCAGTTCTTC
CASTRQPGTSVTNEQFF
>TRBJ2-1|TRBV20-1|-|-
TGCAGTGCTACCCCGAGGTCGGGGGGCGAGCAGTTCTTC
CSATPRSGGEQFF
>TRBJ2-7|TRBV4-1|-|few
TGCGCCAGCAGCCAAGGGGGGGGCAGGTACGAGCAGTACTTC
CASSQGGGRYEQYF
>TRBJ1-2|TRBV5-1|TRBD1|few
TGCGCCAGCAGCCAGCGAGGACAGGGAAAAGCTAACTATGGCTACACCTTC
CASSQRGQGKANYGYTF
>TRBJ2-7|TRBV5-1|-|many
TGCGCCAGCGGCCCCCCGGGCCCGTCCCTTTTCTCCGAGCAGTACTTC
CASGPPGPSLFSEQYF
>TRBJ2-4|TRBV5-1|TRBD2|-
TGCGCCAGCAGCTCGGGGGGGACTTTAGCCAAAAACATTCAGTACTTC
CASSSGGTLAKNIQYF
>TRBJ2-3|TRBV24-1|TRBD1|-
TGTGCCACAGTACCGGGACAGGGCACAGATACGCAGTATTTT
CATVPGQGTDTQYF
>TRBJ2-5|TRBV2|-|-
TGTGCCAGCAGTTCACAGGGTGTCGAGACCCAGTACTTC
CASSSQGVETQYF
>TRBJ2-5|TRBV7-6|TRBD2|few
TGTGCCAGCAGCTTAGGGCAATTCGGGACTAGCAGTTTAGAGACCCAGTACTTC
CASSLGQFGTSSLETQYF
>TRBJ2-2|TRBV12-3/TRBV12-4|TRBD2|-
TGTGCCAGCACTCCCCGGCCCTACGGGGGGACGGATAACACCGGGGAGCTGTTTTTT
CASTPRPYGGTDNTGELFF
>TRBJ2-2|TRBV27|-|-
TGTGCCAGCAGTTTCCTAGCTGATTCGAACACCGGGGAGCTGTTTTTT
CASSFLADSNTGELFF
>TRBJ2-3|TRBV9|TRBD2|few
TGTGCCAGCAGTAACAAACCGACTAGCCCGGATACGCAGTATTTT
CASSNKPTSPDTQYF
>TRBJ2-2|TRBV12-3/TRBV12-4|-|-
TGTGCCTCGATCCCACTGAACACCGGGGAGCTGTTTTTT
CASIPLNTGELFF
>TRBJ2-7|TRBV2|TRBD1|few
TGTGCCAGCATCACCGGGACAGGGACTTACGAGCAGTACTTC
CASITGTGTYEQYF
>TRBJ2-2|TRBV5-1|-|many
TGCGCCAGCAGCCCGGGGTCTTACACCGGGGAGCTGTTTTTT
CASSPGSYTGELFF
>TRBJ2-3|TRBV2|TRBD2|-
TGTGCCAGCAGTGAAGCGGTCGCTAGCGGGATGTGGGATACGCAGTATTTT
CASSEAVASGMWDTQYF